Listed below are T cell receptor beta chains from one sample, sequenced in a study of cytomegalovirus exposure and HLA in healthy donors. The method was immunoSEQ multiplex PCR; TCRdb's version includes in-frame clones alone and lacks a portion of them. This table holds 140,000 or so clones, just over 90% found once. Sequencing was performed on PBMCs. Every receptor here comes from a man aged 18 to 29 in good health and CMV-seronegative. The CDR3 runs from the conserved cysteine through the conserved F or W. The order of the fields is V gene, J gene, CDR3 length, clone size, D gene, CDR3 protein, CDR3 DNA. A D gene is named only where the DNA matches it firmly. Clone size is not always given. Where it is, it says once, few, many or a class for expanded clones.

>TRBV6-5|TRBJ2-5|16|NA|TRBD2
CASSYGVAGGQETQYF
TGTGCCAGCAGTTACGGGGTAGCGGGGGGGCAAGAGACCCAGTACTTC
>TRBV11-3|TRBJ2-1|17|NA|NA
CASSLDSGGKSYNEQFF
TGTGCCAGCAGCTTAGATTCGGGGGGCAAGTCCTACAATGAGCAGTTCTTC
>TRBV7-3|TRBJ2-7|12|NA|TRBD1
CASSPPGDSLYF
TGTGCCAGCAGCCCCCCAGGGGACAGTCTGTACTTC
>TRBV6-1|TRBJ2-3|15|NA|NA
CASIELASSTDTQYF
TGTGCCAGCATCGAATTAGCGTCTAGCACAGATACGCAGTATTTT
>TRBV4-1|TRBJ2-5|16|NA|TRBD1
CASSLERTGHGETQYF
TGCGCCAGCAGCCTGGAACGGACAGGCCACGGGGAGACCCAGTACTTC
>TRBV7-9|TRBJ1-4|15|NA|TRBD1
CASSQQGGINEKLFF
TGTGCCAGCAGCCAACAGGGGGGAATAAATGAAAAACTGTTTTTT
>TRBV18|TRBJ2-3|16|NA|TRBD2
CASSDPKRDEADTQYF
TGTGCCAGCTCAGATCCGAAGCGGGATGAGGCAGATACGCAGTATTTT
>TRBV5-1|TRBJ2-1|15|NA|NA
CASSAGQNLYNEQFF
TGCGCCAGCAGCGCGGGACAGAACTTATACAATGAGCAGTTCTTC
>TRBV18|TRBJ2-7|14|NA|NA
CASSPGQSSYEQYF
TGTGCCAGCTCACCAGGACAGAGCTCCTACGAGCAGTACTTC
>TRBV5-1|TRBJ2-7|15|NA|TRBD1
CASSPQDRGPHEQYF
TGCGCCAGCAGCCCCCAGGACAGGGGGCCCCACGAGCAGTACTTC
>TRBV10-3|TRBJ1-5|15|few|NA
CAISDGRALNQPQHF
TGTGCCATCAGTGATGGCAGGGCCCTCAATCAGCCCCAGCATTTT
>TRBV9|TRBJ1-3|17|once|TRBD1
CASSVPRDRNSGNTIYF
TGTGCCAGCAGCGTCCCTCGGGACAGAAACTCTGGAAACACCATATATTTT
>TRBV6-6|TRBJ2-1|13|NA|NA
CASRQDSYNEQFF
TGTGCCAGCAGACAGGACAGTTACAATGAGCAGTTCTTC
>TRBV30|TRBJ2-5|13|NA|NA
CAWSRNGKETQYF
TGTGCCTGGAGCAGGAACGGGAAGGAGACCCAGTACTTC
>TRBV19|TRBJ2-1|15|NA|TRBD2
CASSIRGDSYNEQFF
TGTGCCAGTAGTATTCGGGGGGACTCCTACAATGAGCAGTTCTTC
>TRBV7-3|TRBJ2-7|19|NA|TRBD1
CASSSDPGQGMTIPYEQYF
TGTGCCAGCAGCTCCGACCCGGGACAGGGCATGACGATCCCCTACGAGCAGTACTTC
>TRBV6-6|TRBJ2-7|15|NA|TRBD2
CASNQQRGGTYEQYF
TGTGCCAGCAACCAACAACGGGGGGGCACCTACGAGCAGTACTTC
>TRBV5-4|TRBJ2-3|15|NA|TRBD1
CASSHLQGFTDTQYF
TGTGCCAGCAGCCATCTACAGGGGTTCACAGATACGCAGTATTTT
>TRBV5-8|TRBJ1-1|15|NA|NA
CASAREDFMNTEAFF
TGTGCCAGCGCCCGGGAGGATTTCATGAACACTGAAGCTTTCTTT
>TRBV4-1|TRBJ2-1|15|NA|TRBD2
CASSHPGGLVDEQFF
TGCGCCAGCAGCCACCCCGGGGGACTAGTGGATGAGCAGTTCTTC
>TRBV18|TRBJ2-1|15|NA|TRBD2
CASSPTSGGYNEQFF
TGTGCCAGCTCACCCACTAGCGGGGGTTACAATGAGCAGTTCTTC
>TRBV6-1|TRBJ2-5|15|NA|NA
CASSEFVRASETQYF
TGTGCCAGCAGTGAATTCGTCAGGGCATCAGAGACCCAGTACTTC
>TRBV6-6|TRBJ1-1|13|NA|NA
CASSYSEATEAFF
TGTGCCAGCAGTTACTCGGAGGCCACTGAAGCTTTCTTT
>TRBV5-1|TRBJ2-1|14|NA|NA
CASSFPTLYNEQFF
TGCGCCAGCAGCTTCCCGACTTTGTACAATGAGCAGTTCTTC
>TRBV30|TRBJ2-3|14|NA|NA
CAPSPQENTDTQYF
TGTGCCCCGAGTCCCCAAGAGAACACAGATACGCAGTATTTT
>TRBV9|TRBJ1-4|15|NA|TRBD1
CASSVRTGANEKLFF
TGTGCCAGCAGCGTACGGACAGGGGCGAATGAAAAACTGTTTTTT
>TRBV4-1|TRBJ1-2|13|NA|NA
CASSQGLTVGYTF
TGCGCCAGCAGCCAGGGCTTGACAGTTGGCTACACCTTC
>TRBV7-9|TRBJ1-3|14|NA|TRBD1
CASDIQGPGNTIYF
TGTGCCAGCGACATACAGGGGCCTGGAAACACCATATATTTT
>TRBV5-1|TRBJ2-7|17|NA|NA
CASSPFMGAKQTYQQYF
TGCGCCAGCAGCCCGTTTATGGGTGCCAAACAGACCTACCAGCAGTACTTC
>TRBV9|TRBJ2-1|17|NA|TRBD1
CASSALPGTGPYNEQFF
TGTGCCAGCAGCGCGTTACCCGGGACAGGGCCTTACAATGAGCAGTTCTTC
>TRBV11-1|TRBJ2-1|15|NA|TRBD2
CASSSIAGGYNEQFF
TGTGCCAGCAGCTCGATAGCGGGGGGGTACAATGAGCAGTTCTTC
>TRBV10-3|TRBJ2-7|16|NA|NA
CAISESTRRFSYEQYF
TGTGCCATCAGTGAGTCGACTAGACGTTTCTCCTACGAGCAGTACTTC
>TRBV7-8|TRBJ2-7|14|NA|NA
CASSSTEVGYEQYF
TGTGCCAGCAGCTCTACCGAGGTGGGCTACGAGCAGTACTTC
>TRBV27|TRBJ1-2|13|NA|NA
CASSKRGGYGYTF
TGTGCCAGCAGCAAGAGGGGGGGCTATGGCTACACCTTC
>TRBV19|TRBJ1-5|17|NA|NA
CASSIRELQGRYQPQHF
TGTGCCAGTAGTATACGAGAACTACAGGGACGGTATCAGCCCCAGCATTTT
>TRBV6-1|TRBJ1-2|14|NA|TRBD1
CASTRDRVVFGYTF
TGTGCCAGCACTAGGGACAGGGTGGTTTTTGGCTACACCTTC
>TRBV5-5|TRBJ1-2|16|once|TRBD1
CASSFEVGQGGYGYTF
TGTGCCAGCAGCTTCGAAGTTGGACAGGGGGGATATGGCTACACCTTC
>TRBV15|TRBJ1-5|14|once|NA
CATSRDRGVPPQHF
TGTGCCACCAGCAGAGATCGAGGAGTCCCGCCCCAGCATTTT
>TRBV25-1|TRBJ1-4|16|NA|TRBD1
CASSVGTGGFNEKLFF
TGTGCCAGCAGCGTGGGGACAGGGGGATTTAATGAAAAACTGTTTTTT
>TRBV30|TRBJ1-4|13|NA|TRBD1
CAWSQGAGEKLFF
TGTGCCTGGAGTCAGGGGGCAGGTGAAAAACTGTTTTTT
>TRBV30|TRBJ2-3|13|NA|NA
CAWNGRSTDTQYF
TGTGCCTGGAACGGGAGAAGCACAGATACGCAGTATTTT
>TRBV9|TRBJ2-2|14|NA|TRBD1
CASSGTGETGELFF
TGTGCCAGCAGTGGGACAGGGGAGACCGGGGAGCTGTTTTTT
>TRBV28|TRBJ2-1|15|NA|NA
CASSTQPGSYNEQFF
TGTGCCAGCAGTACCCAACCCGGCTCCTACAATGAGCAGTTCTTC
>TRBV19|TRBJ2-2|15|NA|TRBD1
CASSVSGTGARELFF
TGTGCCAGTAGTGTTTCCGGGACAGGGGCCCGGGAGCTGTTTTTT
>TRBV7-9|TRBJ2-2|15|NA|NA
CASSSNRVYLGELFF
TGTGCCAGCAGCTCCAACAGGGTTTACCTCGGGGAGCTGTTTTTT
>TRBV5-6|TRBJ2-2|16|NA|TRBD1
CASSLEGQGNTGELFF
TGTGCCAGCAGCTTGGAGGGACAGGGTAACACCGGGGAGCTGTTTTTT
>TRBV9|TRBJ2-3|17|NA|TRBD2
CASSVSSGRARADTQYF
TGTGCCAGCAGCGTCTCTAGCGGGAGGGCCAGAGCAGATACGCAGTATTTT
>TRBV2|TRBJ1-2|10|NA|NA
CASSERLPTF
TGTGCCAGCAGTGAACGTCTCCCCACCTTC
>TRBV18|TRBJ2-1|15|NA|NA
CASSPGSGGRAEQFF
TGTGCCAGCTCACCAGGTTCGGGCGGGCGGGCTGAGCAGTTCTTC
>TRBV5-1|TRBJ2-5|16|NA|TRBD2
CASSLEQRGTQETQYF
TGCGCCAGCAGCTTGGAGCAGCGGGGGACGCAAGAGACCCAGTACTTC
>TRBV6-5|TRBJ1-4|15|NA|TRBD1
CASSYSGTANEKLFF
TGTGCCAGCAGTTACTCTGGGACAGCAAATGAAAAACTGTTTTTT
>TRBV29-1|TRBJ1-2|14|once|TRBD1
CSVTQGVPTGGYTF
TGCAGCGTTACGCAGGGGGTACCTACGGGTGGCTACACCTTC
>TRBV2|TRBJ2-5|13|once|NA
CASRRGPQETQYF
TGTGCCAGCAGACGTGGGCCTCAAGAGACCCAGTACTTC
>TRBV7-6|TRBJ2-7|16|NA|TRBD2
CASSLRLAGVFAEQYF
TGTGCCAGCAGCCTTAGACTAGCGGGGGTTTTTGCCGAGCAGTACTTC
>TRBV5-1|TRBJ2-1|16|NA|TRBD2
CASNPAGEVSYNEQFF
TGCGCCTCGAATCCCGCGGGAGAGGTCTCCTACAATGAGCAGTTCTTC
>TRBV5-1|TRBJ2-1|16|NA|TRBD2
CASSLALAGGKDEQFF
TGCGCCAGCAGCTTGGCACTAGCGGGAGGTAAAGATGAGCAGTTCTTC
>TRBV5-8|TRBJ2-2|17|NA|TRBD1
CASSLAAGTGNTGELFF
TGTGCCAGCAGCTTGGCGGCAGGGACAGGGAACACCGGGGAGCTGTTTTTT